What follows is one TCR beta chain and its context. The sample originates from a study of blood T cells in healthy people across ages. In germline, CDR1 is SGHTA, CDR2 FQGTGA. This CDR3 spans 15 amino acids. A second PCR of about 6 to 12 cycles used a sample-barcoded 5' primer and a J-beta primer mix. TCRdb re-called the 5' RACE reads through MiXCR, storing one row per CDR3 protein. The data contain about 1.1 million distinct CDR3 sequences, less than 45% of them seen just once; the ten biggest clones take up 10% to 15%. The J gene is TRBJ2-1, the V gene TRBV7-3, with D unresolved. The end of the DNA fits TRBJ2-7 better, so the J call may be wrong. The sequence was collected from a man between 18 and 29 years old in good health. The sequenced sample was blood. CDR3: CASSLVADAYNEQYF. The CDR3 DNA sequence: TGTGCCAGCAGCTTAGTGGCCGATGCCTACAATGAGCAGTACTTC.